Below, one T cell receptor (beta chain) is given with its context. This CDR3 is 15 amino acids long. Trimming shortened V by 1 base and J by 5 bases, and 14 bases separated the two germline ends. The V gene's germline CDR1 is SGHTA and CDR2 FQGNSA. TCRdb fed the 5' RACE reads into MiXCR, producing one record per CDR3 protein. The table has about 420,000 distinct CDR3 sequences, more than 20% seen once. This entry comes from a study of T-cell memory formation after mild COVID-19. As for the study in general: Largely, the TCR clusters proved donor specific.

The sequenced sample was PBMCs or a T cell subset sorted from them (not recorded which). This TCR was recovered from an adult woman who had mild COVID-19 (a few samples of this study predate the infection). Cell type and time point are not known. V gene TRBV7-2 combines with J gene TRBJ1-1; D remains ambiguous. The CDR3 reads CASSLGGRRRTEAFF. The CDR3 nucleotides read TGTGCCAGCAGCTTAGGAGGCAGGCGGCGAACTGAAGCTTTCTTT.